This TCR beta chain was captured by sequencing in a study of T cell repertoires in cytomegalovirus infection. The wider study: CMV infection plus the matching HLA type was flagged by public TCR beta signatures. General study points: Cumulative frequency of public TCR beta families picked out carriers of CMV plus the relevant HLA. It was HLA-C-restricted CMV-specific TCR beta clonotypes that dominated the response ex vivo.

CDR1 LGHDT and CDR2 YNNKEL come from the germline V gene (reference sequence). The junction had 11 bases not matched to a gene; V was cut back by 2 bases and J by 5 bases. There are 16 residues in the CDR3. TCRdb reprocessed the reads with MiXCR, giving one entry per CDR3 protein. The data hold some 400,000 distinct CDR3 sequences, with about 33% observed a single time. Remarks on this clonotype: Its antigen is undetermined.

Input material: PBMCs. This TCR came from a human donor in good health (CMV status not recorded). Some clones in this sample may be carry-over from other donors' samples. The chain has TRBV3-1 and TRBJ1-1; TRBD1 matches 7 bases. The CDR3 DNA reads TGTGCCAGCAGCCAACGTAGACAGGGAAGAAGAACTGAAGCTTTCTTT. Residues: CASSQRRQGRRTEAFF.